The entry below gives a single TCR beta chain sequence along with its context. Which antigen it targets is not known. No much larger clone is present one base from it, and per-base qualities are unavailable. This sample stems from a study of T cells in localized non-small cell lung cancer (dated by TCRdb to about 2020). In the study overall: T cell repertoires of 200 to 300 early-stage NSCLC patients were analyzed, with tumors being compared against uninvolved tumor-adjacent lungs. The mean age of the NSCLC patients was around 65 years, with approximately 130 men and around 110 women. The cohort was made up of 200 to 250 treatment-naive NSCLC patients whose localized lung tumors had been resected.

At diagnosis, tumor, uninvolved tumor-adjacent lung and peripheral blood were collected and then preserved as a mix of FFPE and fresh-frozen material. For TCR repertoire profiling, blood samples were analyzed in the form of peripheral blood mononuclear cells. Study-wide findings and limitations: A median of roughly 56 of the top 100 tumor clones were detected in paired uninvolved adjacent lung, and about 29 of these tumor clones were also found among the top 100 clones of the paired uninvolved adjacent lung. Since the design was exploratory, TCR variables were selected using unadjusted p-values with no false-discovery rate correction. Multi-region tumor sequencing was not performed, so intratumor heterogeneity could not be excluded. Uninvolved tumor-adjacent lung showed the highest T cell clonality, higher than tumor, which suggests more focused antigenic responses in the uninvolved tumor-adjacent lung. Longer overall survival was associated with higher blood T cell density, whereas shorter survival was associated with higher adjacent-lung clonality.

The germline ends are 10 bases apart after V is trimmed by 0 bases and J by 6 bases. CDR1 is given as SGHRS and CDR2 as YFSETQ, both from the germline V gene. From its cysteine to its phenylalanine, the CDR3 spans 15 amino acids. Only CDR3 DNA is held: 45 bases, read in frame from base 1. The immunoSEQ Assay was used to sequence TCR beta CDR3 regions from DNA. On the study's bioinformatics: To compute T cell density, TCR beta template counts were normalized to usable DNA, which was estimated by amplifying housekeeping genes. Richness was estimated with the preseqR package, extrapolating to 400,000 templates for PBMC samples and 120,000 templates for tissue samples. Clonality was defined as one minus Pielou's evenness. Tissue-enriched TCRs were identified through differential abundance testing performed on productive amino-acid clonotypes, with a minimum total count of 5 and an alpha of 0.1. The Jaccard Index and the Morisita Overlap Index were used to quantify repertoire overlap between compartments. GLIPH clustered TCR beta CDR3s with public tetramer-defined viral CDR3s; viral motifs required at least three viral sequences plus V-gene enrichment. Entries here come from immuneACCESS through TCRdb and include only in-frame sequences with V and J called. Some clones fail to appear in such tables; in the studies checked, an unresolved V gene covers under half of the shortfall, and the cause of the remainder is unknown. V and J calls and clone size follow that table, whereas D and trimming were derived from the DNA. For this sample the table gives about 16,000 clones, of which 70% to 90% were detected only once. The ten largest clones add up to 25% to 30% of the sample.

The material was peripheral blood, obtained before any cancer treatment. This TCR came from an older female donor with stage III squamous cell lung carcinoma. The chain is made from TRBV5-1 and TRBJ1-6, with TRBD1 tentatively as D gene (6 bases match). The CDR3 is CASSLVGGPNSPLHF. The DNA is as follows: TGCGCCAGCAGCTTGGTCGGGGGCCCTAATTCACCCCTCCACTTT.